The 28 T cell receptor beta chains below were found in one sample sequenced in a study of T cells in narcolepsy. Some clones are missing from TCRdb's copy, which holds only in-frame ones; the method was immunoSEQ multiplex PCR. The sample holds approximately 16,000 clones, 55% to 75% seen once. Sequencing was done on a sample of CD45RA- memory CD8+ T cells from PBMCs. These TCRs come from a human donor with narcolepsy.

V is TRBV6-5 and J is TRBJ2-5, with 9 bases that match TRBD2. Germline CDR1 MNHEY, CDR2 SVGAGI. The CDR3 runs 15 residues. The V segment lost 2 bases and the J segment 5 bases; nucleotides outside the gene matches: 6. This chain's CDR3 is CASSYVAGAGETQYF. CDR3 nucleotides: TGTGCCAGCAGTTACGTAGCGGGAGCCGGGGAGACCCAGTACTTC.

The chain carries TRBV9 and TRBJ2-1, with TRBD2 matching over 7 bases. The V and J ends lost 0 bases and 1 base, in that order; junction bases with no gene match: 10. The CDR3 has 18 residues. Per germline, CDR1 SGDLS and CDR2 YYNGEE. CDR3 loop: CASSVDLWRGSSYNEQFF. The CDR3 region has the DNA TGTGCCAGCAGCGTAGATTTGTGGCGGGGGAGTTCCTACAATGAGCAGTTCTTC.

CDR3 bases: TGTGCCAGCAGCCTTAGCGGTCGGGTCGTGGGAGAGACCCAGTACTTC. It codes for CASSLSGRVVGETQYF. This chain joins TRBV6-6 and TRBJ2-5; possibly TRBD2 for D (6 bases). CDR1 and CDR2 (germline): MNHNY, SVGAGI (reference sequence). V was trimmed by 6 bases and J by 4 bases, leaving 21 bases between them. This CDR3 is built from 16 residues.

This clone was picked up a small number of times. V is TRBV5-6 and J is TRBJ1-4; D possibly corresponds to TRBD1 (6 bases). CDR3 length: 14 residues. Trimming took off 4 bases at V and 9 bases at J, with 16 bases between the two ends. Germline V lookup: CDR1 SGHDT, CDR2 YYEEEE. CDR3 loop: CASSTGYGAKKLFF. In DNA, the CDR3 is TGTGCCAGCAGCACAGGGTATGGGGCGAAAAAACTGTTTTTT.

CDR3 nucleotides: TGTGCCAGCTCATCAAGGGGTGACAGGGGAGAGGAGGGCACTGAAGCTTTCTTT. Protein sequence: CASSSRGDRGEEGTEAFF. V gene TRBV18 combines with J gene TRBJ1-1; the match to TRBD1 covers 8 bases. Germline-derived CDR1 and CDR2 are KGHSH and LQKENI. The CDR3 is 18 residues long. Trimming cost V 5 bases and J 4 bases; bases outside gene matches: 18.

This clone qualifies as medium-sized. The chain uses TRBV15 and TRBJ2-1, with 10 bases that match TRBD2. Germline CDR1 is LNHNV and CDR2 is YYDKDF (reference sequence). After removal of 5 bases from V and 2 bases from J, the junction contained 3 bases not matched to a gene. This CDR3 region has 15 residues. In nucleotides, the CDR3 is TGTGCCACCAGCTCACTAGCGGGAACCTACAATGAGCAGTTCTTC. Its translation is CATSSLAGTYNEQFF.

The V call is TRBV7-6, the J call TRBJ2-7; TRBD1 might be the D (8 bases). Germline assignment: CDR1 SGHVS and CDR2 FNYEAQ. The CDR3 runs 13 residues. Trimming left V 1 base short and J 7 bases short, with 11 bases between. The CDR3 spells CASSLDRGGEQYF. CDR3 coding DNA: TGTGCCAGCAGCTTAGACAGGGGGGGGGAGCAGTACTTC.

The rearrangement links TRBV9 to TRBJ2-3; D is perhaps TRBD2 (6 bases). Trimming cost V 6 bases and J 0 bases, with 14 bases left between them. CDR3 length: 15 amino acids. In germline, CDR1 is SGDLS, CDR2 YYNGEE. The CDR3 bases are TGTGCCAGCACCCAAACCGGGACTAGCACAGATACGCAGTATTTT. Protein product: CASTQTGTSTDTQYF.

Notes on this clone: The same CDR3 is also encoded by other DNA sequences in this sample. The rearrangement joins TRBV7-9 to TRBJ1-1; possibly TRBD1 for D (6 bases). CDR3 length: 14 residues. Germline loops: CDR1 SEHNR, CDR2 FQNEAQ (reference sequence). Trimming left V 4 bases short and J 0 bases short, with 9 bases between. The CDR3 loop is CASSSGQLNTEAFF. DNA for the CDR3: TGTGCCAGCAGCTCGGGACAACTGAACACTGAAGCTTTCTTT. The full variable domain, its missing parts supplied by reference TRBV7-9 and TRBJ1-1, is DTGVSQNPRHKITKRGQNVTFRCDPISEHNRLYWYRQTLGQGPEFLTYFQNEAQLEKSRLLSDRFSAERPKGSFSTLEIQRTEQGDSAMYLCASSSGQLNTEAFFGQGTRLTVV.

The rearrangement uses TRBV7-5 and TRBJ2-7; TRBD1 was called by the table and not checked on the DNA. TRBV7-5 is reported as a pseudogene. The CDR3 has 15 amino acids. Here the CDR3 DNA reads TGTGCCAGAAGCCCGCGACAGGGGCCGTCCTACGAGCAGTACTTC. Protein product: CARSPRQGPSYEQYF.

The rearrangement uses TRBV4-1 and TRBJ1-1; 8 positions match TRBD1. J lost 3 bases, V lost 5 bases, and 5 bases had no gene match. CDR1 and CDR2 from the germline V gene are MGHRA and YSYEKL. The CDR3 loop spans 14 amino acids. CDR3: CASSWGQEDTEAFF. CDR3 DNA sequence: TGCGCCAGCAGCTGGGGACAGGAAGACACTGAAGCTTTCTTT.

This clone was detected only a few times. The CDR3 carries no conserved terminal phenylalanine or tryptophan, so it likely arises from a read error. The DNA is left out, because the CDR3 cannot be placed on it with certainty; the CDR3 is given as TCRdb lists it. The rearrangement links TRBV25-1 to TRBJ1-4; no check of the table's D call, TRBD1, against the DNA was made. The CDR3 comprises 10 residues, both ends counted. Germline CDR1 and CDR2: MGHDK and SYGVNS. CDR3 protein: CASSEVGDKI.

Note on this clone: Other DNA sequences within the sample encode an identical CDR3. The CDR3, as DNA: TGTGCCAGCAGTTACTCGGGCGGTACGAGTTCCTACGAGCAGTACTTC. It encodes CASSYSGGTSSYEQYF. This rearrangement joins TRBV6-5 to TRBJ2-7; D is uncertain. The germline V gene has CDR1 MNHEY and CDR2 SVGAGI. The CDR3 is made up of 16 amino acids. V was clipped by 0 bases and J by 1 base, with 13 bases between them.

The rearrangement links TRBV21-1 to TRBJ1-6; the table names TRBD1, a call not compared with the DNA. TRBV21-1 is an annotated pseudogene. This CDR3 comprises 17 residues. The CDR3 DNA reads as TGTGCCAGCAGCAACGATGACAGGAGCTCCTATAATTCACCCCTCCACTTT. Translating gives CASSNDDRSSYNSPLHF.

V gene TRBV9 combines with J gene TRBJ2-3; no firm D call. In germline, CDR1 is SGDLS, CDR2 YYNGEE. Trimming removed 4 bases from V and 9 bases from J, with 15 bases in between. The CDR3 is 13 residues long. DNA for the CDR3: TGTGCCAGCAGCCTCCGCCCTGTCGAAACGCAGTATTTT. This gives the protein CASSLRPVETQYF.

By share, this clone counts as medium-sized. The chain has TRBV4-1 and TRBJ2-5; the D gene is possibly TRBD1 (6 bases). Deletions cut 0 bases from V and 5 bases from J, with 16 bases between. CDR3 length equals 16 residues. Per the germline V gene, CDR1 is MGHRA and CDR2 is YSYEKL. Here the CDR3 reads CASSQEAGVDSETQYF. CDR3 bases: TGCGCCAGCAGCCAAGAGGCAGGGGTGGATAGTGAGACCCAGTACTTC.

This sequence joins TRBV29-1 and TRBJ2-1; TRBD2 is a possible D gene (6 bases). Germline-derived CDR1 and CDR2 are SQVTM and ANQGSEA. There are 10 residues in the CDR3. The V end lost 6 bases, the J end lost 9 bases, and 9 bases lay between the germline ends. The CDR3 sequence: CSVATSEQFF. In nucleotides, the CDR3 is TGCAGCGTCGCGACTAGTGAGCAGTTCTTC.

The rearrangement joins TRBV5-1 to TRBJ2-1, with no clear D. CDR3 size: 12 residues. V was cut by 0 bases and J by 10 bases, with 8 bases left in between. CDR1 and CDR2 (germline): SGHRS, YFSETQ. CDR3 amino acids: CASSLEALEQFF. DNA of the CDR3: TGCGCCAGCAGCTTGGAAGCGCTAGAGCAGTTCTTC. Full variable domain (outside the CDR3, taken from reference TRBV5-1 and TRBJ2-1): KAGVTQTPRYLIKTRGQQVTLSCSPISGHRSVSWYQQTPGQGLQFLFEYFSETQRNKGNFPGRFSGRQFSNSRSEMNVSTLELGDSALYLCASSLEALEQFFGPGTRLTVL.

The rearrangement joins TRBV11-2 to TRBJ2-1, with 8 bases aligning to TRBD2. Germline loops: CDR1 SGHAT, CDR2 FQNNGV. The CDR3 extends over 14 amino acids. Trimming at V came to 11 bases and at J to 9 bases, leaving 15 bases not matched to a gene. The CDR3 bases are TGTGCCTCACGGGCGGGAGGAGTTGGGGGTGAGCAGTTCTTC. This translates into CASRAGGVGGEQFF.

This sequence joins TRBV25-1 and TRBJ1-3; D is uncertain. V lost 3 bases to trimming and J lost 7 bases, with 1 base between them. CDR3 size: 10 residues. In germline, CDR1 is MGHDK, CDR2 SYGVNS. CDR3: CASSDNTIYF. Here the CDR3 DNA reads TGTGCCAGCAGTGATAACACCATATATTTT.

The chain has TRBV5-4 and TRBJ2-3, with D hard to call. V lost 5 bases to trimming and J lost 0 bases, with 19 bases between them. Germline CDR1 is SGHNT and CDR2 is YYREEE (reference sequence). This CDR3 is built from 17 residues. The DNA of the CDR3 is TGTGCCAGCAGTAGGATCACCTTTAACCCTAGCACAGATACGCAGTATTTT. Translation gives CASSRITFNPSTDTQYF. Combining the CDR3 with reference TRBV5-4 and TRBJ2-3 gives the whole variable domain ETGVTQSPTHLIKTRGQQVTLRCSSQSGHNTVSWYQQALGQGPQFIFQYYREEENGRGNFPPRFSGLQFPNYSSELNVNALELDDSALYLCASSRITFNPSTDTQYFGPGTRLTVL.

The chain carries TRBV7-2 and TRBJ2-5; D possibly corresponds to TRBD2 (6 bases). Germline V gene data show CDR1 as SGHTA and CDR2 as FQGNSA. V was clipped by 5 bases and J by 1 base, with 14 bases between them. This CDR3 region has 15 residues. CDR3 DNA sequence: TGTGCCAGCAGCCCCCATGAGGGACTCCAAGAGACCCAGTACTTC. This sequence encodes CASSPHEGLQETQYF.

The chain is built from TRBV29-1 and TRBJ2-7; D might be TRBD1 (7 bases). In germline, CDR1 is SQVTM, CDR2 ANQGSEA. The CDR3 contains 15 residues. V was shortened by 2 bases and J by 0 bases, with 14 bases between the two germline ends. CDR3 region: CSVESEGASSYEQYF. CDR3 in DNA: TGCAGCGTTGAATCGGAGGGGGCGAGCTCCTACGAGCAGTACTTC.

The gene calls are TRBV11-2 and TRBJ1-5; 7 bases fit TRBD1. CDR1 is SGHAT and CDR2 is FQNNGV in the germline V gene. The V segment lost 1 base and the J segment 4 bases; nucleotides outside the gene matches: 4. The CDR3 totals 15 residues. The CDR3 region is CASSLGTGDNQPQHF. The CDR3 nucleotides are TGTGCCAGCAGCTTAGGGACAGGAGATAATCAGCCCCAGCATTTT.

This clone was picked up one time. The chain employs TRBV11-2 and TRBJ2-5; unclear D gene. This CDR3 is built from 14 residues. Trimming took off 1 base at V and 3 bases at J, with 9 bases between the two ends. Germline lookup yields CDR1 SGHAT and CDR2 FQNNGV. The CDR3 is CASSLVGGEETQYF. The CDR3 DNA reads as TGTGCCAGCAGCTTAGTGGGTGGGGAAGAGACCCAGTACTTC.

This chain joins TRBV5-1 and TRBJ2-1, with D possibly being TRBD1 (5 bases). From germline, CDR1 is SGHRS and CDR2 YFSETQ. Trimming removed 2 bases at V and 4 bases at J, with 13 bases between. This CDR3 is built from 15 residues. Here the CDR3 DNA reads TGCGCCAGCAGCTTTGGGCAGGGAAAGTACAATGAGCAGTTCTTC. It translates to CASSFGQGKYNEQFF.

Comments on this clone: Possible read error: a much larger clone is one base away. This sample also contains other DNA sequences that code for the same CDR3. The CDR3 protein is CASSLSYEQYF. As DNA, the CDR3 is TGTGCCAGCAGCCTGTCCTACGAGCAGTACTTC. The chain has TRBV7-9 and TRBJ2-7; no firm D call. V was pared by 5 bases and J by 1 base, with 3 bases between. Germline lookup yields CDR1 SEHNR and CDR2 FQNEAQ (reference sequence). The CDR3 is 11 residues long.

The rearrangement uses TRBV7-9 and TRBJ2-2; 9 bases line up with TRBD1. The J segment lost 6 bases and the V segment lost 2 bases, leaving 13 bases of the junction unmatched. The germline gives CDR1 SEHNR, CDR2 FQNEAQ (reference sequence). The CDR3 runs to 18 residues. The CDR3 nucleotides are TGTGCCAGCAGCTTATATCCCGCCCCGGGACAGGGACCCGGGGAGCTGTTTTTT. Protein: CASSLYPAPGQGPGELFF. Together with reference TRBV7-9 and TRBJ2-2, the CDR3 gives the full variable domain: DTGVSQNPRHKITKRGQNVTFRCDPISEHNRLYWYRQTLGQGPEFLTYFQNEAQLEKSRLLSDRFSAERPKGSFSTLEIQRTEQGDSAMYLCASSLYPAPGQGPGELFFGEGSRLTVL.